The 32 T cell receptor beta chains below all came from one sample that was sequenced in a study. TCRdb passed the RT-PCR reads through MiXCR, listing each CDR3 protein once. This sample has more than 550,000 distinct CDR3 sequences; approximately 14% occur once, and the top ten carry 3.6%. Sequenced sample: memory CD4+ T cells from blood. The receptors were gathered from a female donor in good health, serving as a healthy control.

J is TRBJ2-2 and V is TRBV6-2 or TRBV6-3, with D unresolved. CDR1 and CDR2 from the germline V gene are MNHEY and SVGEGT. The CDR3 has 16 amino acids. V lost 4 bases to trimming and J lost 4 bases, with 16 bases between them. In nucleotides, the CDR3 is TGTGCCAGCAGTTCCCTATTCATGACAACCACCGGGGAGCTGTTTTTT. Protein product: CASSSLFMTTTGELFF.

In nucleotides, the CDR3 is TGTGCCAGCAGCAGCACAGGGGGTTCTGAAGCTTTCTTT. This encodes CASSSTGGSEAFF. The rearrangement links TRBV6-5 to TRBJ1-1, with TRBD1 identical over 8 bases. Trimming took 6 bases from V and 6 from J; bases not matched to a gene: 6. Germline V gene lookup returns CDR1 MNHEY and CDR2 SVGAGI. The CDR3 runs 13 residues.

This clonotype was picked up a small number of times. CDR3 DNA: TGTGCCAGCAGCTTAGAAGGCGGGCTTGGTGGAAACACCATATATTTT. This translates into CASSLEGGLGGNTIYF. The chain employs TRBV7-2 and TRBJ1-3; D is uncertain. CDR3 length equals 16 residues. V lost 1 base and J lost 3, with 13 bases in between. Germline V lookup: CDR1 SGHTA, CDR2 FQGNSA.

In its sample, this clonotype was seen many times. This chain joins TRBV30 and TRBJ1-2, with D possibly TRBD1 on 5 matching bases. V lost 0 bases and J 9 bases, leaving 17 bases between the germline ends. CDR3 length equals 14 residues. Per the germline V gene, CDR1 is GTSNPN and CDR2 is SVGIG (reference sequence). Here the CDR3 DNA reads TGTGCCTGGAGTGTCGAGGGGACTTGGTCGAGCTACACCTTC. It translates to CAWSVEGTWSSYTF.

This clonotype was detected only a few times. The chain links TRBV28 to TRBJ1-2; 7 positions match TRBD1. From germline, CDR1 is MDHEN and CDR2 SYDVKM. The V and J ends lost 3 bases and 6 bases, in that order; junction bases with no gene match: 7. CDR3 size: 14 residues. CDR3 amino acids: CASSFGRQGNGYTF. For the CDR3, the DNA is TGTGCCAGCAGTTTTGGGCGACAGGGCAATGGCTACACCTTC.

This clonotype was seen more than once but under ten times. This CDR3 reads CASSFQEYGYTF. The CDR3 coding sequence is TGTGCCAGCAGTTTCCAGGAGTATGGCTACACCTTC. The V and J genes are TRBV6-2 or TRBV6-3 and TRBJ1-2, with D unclear. The CDR3 length is 12 residues. Germline assignment: CDR1 MNHEY and CDR2 SVGEGT. Trimming removed 4 bases at V and 5 bases at J, with 8 bases between.

The chain couples TRBV5-1 to TRBJ1-3; D call uncertain. The V gene's germline CDR1 is SGHRS and CDR2 YFSETQ. The germline V and J ends were trimmed by 6 bases and 0 bases, with 13 bases remaining between them. The length of the CDR3 is 15 residues. The CDR3 nucleotides read TGCGCCAGCAAGGAGGGTTCAGGCTCTGGAAACACCATATATTTT. This gives the protein CASKEGSGSGNTIYF.

The chain is built from TRBV30 and TRBJ2-7; a possible D gene is TRBD2 (5 bases). Germline V lookup: CDR1 GTSNPN, CDR2 SVGIG (reference sequence). The CDR3 extends over 16 amino acids. V lost 0 bases to trimming and J lost 7 bases, with 22 bases between them. CDR3 DNA: TGTGCCTGGAGTGTAACCGGAGGCCCTGGGTGGAGGGAGCAGTACTTC. Its protein product is CAWSVTGGPGWREQYF.

This clonotype was detected a few times. The chain links TRBV20-1 to TRBJ2-1, with TRBD1 matching over 7 bases. Germline CDR1 DFQATT, CDR2 SNEGSKA (reference sequence). The CDR3 totals 14 residues. The V segment lost 0 bases and the J segment 10 bases; nucleotides outside the gene matches: 9. The CDR3 nucleotides are TGCAGTGCTAGAGATAAGGGGACAGTGGACGAGCAGTTCTTC. Amino acids: CSARDKGTVDEQFF.

This clonotype was picked up a small number of times. The gene calls are TRBV18 and TRBJ2-1; 9 nucleotides align to TRBD2. The CDR3 covers 15 residues. V lost 3 bases to trimming and J lost 4 bases; unmatched junction nucleotides: 4. The germline V gene encodes CDR1 KGHSH and CDR2 LQKENI. CDR3 protein: CASSPRTSEYNEQFF. The CDR3 DNA reads as TGTGCCAGCTCACCTCGGACTAGCGAATACAATGAGCAGTTCTTC.

This clonotype was counted many times. The rearrangement uses TRBV7-2 and TRBJ1-5; TRBD1 is a possible D gene (5 bases). CDR3 length: 14 amino acids. Germline-derived CDR1 and CDR2 are SGHTA and FQGNSA. Trimming stripped 1 base from V and 3 bases from J, with 7 bases between. CDR3 sequence reads: CASSLGGDNQPQHF. CDR3 DNA: TGTGCCAGCAGCTTAGGGGGGGACAATCAGCCCCAGCATTTT.

The V gene is TRBV28, the J gene TRBJ1-6; no definite D call. V was clipped by 5 bases and J by 0 bases, with 5 bases between them. Germline assignment: CDR1 MDHEN and CDR2 SYDVKM. This CDR3 comprises 14 residues. This CDR3 is CASSALSYNSPLHF. CDR3 bases: TGTGCCAGCAGTGCACTCTCCTATAATTCACCCCTCCACTTT.

Points on this clonotype: This may arise from a read error, as a much more abundant clone is one base away. The chain recombines TRBV7-2 with TRBJ1-5; 7 positions agree with TRBD1. This CDR3 is 19 amino acids long. V was pared by 2 bases and J by 2 bases, with 15 bases of the junction left unmatched. Looked up from germline, CDR1 is SGHTA and CDR2 is FQGNSA. The CDR3 protein is CASSLFGRGVVTGNQPQHF. The CDR3 DNA reads as TGTGCCAGCAGCTTATTCGGCAGGGGGGTGGTAACTGGCAATCAGCCCCAGCATTTT.

This chain uses TRBV20-1 with TRBJ2-7; D is perhaps TRBD2 (5 bases). Trimming pared 3 bases from V and 0 bases from J, leaving 12 bases between. The CDR3 is made up of 14 amino acids. Germline V lookup: CDR1 DFQATT, CDR2 SNEGSKA (reference sequence). The DNA of the CDR3 is TGCAGTGCTAGGCTCGGGGAGACCTCCTACGAGCAGTACTTC. Residues: CSARLGETSYEQYF.

This clonotype has just a few counts. This may be a read error: a much more frequent sequence differs by one nucleotide. The chain carries TRBV7-2 and TRBJ1-5, with D possibly TRBD1 on 6 matching bases. The CDR3 has 17 residues. Per germline, CDR1 SGHTA and CDR2 FQGNSA. The CDR3 reads CASSLLQGGVGNQPQRF. CDR3 nucleotide sequence: TGTGCCAGCAGCTTACTACAGGGCGGGGTCGGCAATCAGCCCCAGCGTTTT.

The rearrangement uses TRBV7-3 and TRBJ2-2; 10 bases fit TRBD1. This CDR3 region has 19 residues. With 5 bases clipped from V and 5 bases from J, the junction kept 17 bases outside the gene matches. Germline V gives CDR1 SGHTA, CDR2 FQGTGA. CDR3 DNA: TGTGCCAGCAGCCCCAGTTGGGGTCGGGGGACAGGGGTTACCGGGGAGCTGTTTTTT. Its translation is CASSPSWGRGTGVTGELFF.

This chain uses TRBV5-8 with TRBJ2-7; D not certain. V shed 4 bases and J shed 5 bases, with 7 bases lying between them. Germline V gene data show CDR1 as SGHTS and CDR2 as YDEGEE. The length of the CDR3 is 11 residues. The CDR3 loop reads CASSNGNEQYF. In DNA form, the CDR3 reads TGTGCCAGCAGCAATGGGAACGAGCAGTACTTC.

This clonotype was seen repeatedly, ten times or more. The rearrangement uses TRBV20-1 and TRBJ2-7; 9 bases line up with TRBD1. Germline-derived CDR1 and CDR2 are DFQATT and SNEGSKA (reference sequence). CDR3 size: 15 residues. The V gene end was trimmed by 3 bases and the J gene end by 0 bases; junction bases not matched to a gene: 6. CDR3 bases: TGCAGTGCTAGCCGTGGGACAGGGATCTCCTACGAGCAGTACTTC. Residues: CSASRGTGISYEQYF.

The V call is TRBV5-1, the J call TRBJ2-3; TRBD1 agrees at 7 bases. The germline V gene has CDR1 SGHRS and CDR2 YFSETQ. The CDR3 is 15 residues long. Trimming at V came to 7 bases and at J to 4 bases, leaving 12 bases not matched to a gene. CDR3 protein: CASRDSANSADTQYF. The CDR3, as DNA: TGCGCCAGCCGGGACAGCGCTAATTCAGCAGATACGCAGTATTTT. Based on the CDR3 plus reference TRBV5-1 and TRBJ2-3, the full variable domain is KAGVTQTPRYLIKTRGQQVTLSCSPISGHRSVSWYQQTPGQGLQFLFEYFSETQRNKGNFPGRFSGRQFSNSRSEMNVSTLELGDSALYLCASRDSANSADTQYFGPGTRLTVL.

At least ten counts were recorded for this clonotype. The chain is built from TRBV29-1 and TRBJ1-6; D not resolved. The V end was cut by 5 bases, the J end by 8 bases, with 13 bases between. Germline V lookup: CDR1 SQVTM, CDR2 ANQGSEA. CDR3 length equals 13 residues. DNA of the CDR3: TGCAGCGTTAGGGAGGGAGTAGATTCACCCCTCCACTTT. The encoded protein is CSVREGVDSPLHF.

This clonotype was seen ten or more times. J is TRBJ1-5 and V is TRBV20-1; possibly TRBD1 for D (6 bases). Per the germline V gene, CDR1 is DFQATT and CDR2 is SNEGSKA (reference sequence). The V end lost 6 bases, the J end lost 6 bases, and 24 bases lay between the germline ends. The CDR3 consists of 16 residues. This CDR3 reads CSAGGRPGAASQPQHF. The CDR3 region has the DNA TGCAGTGCGGGGGGGAGACCGGGGGCTGCTAGTCAGCCCCAGCATTTT.

The chain links TRBV20-1 to TRBJ1-4; 7 bases fit TRBD1. Trimming took 4 bases from V and 10 from J; bases not matched to a gene: 15. Germline V CDR1 and CDR2: DFQATT, SNEGSKA (reference sequence). CDR3 size: 15 residues. CDR3 residues: CSANHPTGTGVKLFF. The CDR3 DNA sequence: TGCAGTGCTAATCACCCGACAGGGACCGGGGTAAAACTGTTTTTT.

This clonotype was detected only a few times. The V call is TRBV11-2, the J call TRBJ2-7, with TRBD1 matching over 8 bases. The CDR3 contains 15 residues. Per the germline V gene, CDR1 is SGHAT and CDR2 is FQNNGV. V gave up 7 bases and J gave up 1 base; unmatched junction bases: 9. CDR3 amino acids: CASIPRRTGSYEQYF. The CDR3 DNA is TGTGCCAGCATCCCCAGAAGGACAGGGTCCTACGAGCAGTACTTC. Full variable domain (rest looked up from reference TRBV11-2 and TRBJ2-7): EAGVAQSPRYKIIEKRQSVAFWCNPISGHATLYWYQQILGQGPKLLIQFQNNGVVDDSQLPKDRFSAERLKGVDSTLKIQPAKLEDSAVYLCASIPRRTGSYEQYFGPGTRLTVT.

This clonotype was picked up a small number of times. The chain employs TRBV6-1 and TRBJ2-7; 7 positions agree with TRBD1. Germline V lookup: CDR1 MNHNS, CDR2 SASEGT. V was clipped by 7 bases and J by 9 bases; unmatched bases: 18. The CDR3 is made up of 15 amino acids. The CDR3 nucleotides read TGTGCCAGCACTTCCGTACTGCAGGGGGACCTCGGGCAGTACTTC. The encoded protein is CASTSVLQGDLGQYF.

This clonotype has a handful of counts. CDR3 nucleotides: TGCAGTGCTACCCGACGAGCGGTCACTGAAGCTTTCTTT. This codes for CSATRRAVTEAFF. The rearrangement links TRBV20-1 to TRBJ1-1, with no clear D. The V end was cut by 4 bases, the J end by 4 bases, with 13 bases between. CDR1 and CDR2 from the germline V gene are DFQATT and SNEGSKA (reference sequence). This CDR3 has 13 residues.

This clonotype was recorded a few times. V and J are TRBV4-1 and TRBJ2-3; D unclear. The CDR3 extends over 17 amino acids. V was trimmed by 0 bases and J by 3 bases, leaving 16 bases between them. Germline V CDR1 and CDR2: MGHRA, YSYEKL. The chain's CDR3 is CASSQEIRPLGTDTQYF. CDR3 coding DNA: TGCGCCAGCAGCCAAGAAATAAGGCCCCTCGGGACAGATACGCAGTATTTT.

This clonotype showed up just a few times. V usage is TRBV12-3 or TRBV12-4 and J usage is TRBJ1-1, with D tentatively TRBD1 (5 bases). The CDR3 length is 12 residues. V was cut by 1 base and J by 11 bases, with 11 bases left in between. The CDR3 DNA is TGTGCCAGCAGTTTAGGAACAGGTCCGGCTTTCTTT. It encodes CASSLGTGPAFF.

At least ten counts were recorded for this clonotype. The chain is built from TRBV5-1 and TRBJ2-7; perhaps TRBD1 as D (5 bases). Germline-derived CDR1 and CDR2 are SGHRS and YFSETQ. The CDR3 has 13 residues. Between the trimmed V and J ends, which lost 9 bases and 0 bases, there was a span of 13 bases. Here the CDR3 reads CATTPDNSYEQYF. The CDR3 DNA reads as TGCGCCACCACCCCGGACAACTCCTACGAGCAGTACTTC. Using reference TRBV5-1 and TRBJ2-7 for the parts outside the CDR3, the full variable domain is KAGVTQTPRYLIKTRGQQVTLSCSPISGHRSVSWYQQTPGQGLQFLFEYFSETQRNKGNFPGRFSGRQFSNSRSEMNVSTLELGDSALYLCATTPDNSYEQYFGPGTRLTVT.

This clonotype was picked up a small number of times. This chain connects TRBV5-6 to TRBJ1-2, with TRBD1 as a possible D gene (6 bases). V dropped 4 bases and J dropped 5 bases, with 15 bases sitting between them. Germline V lookup: CDR1 SGHDT, CDR2 YYEEEE. This CDR3 region has 14 residues. The CDR3 region has the DNA TGTGCCAGCAGCGCGACAGGTTCCCAATATGGCTACACCTTC. Its protein product is CASSATGSQYGYTF.

This clonotype was detected a few times. V usage is TRBV24-1 and J usage is TRBJ2-3; TRBD1 might be the D (6 bases). CDR3 size: 15 residues. Trimming removed 5 bases from V and 5 bases from J, with 16 bases in between. Per the germline V gene, CDR1 is KGHDR and CDR2 is SFDVKD. In DNA form, the CDR3 reads TGTGCCACCAGTGTCACAACCGGGACAAGAGATACGCAGTATTTT. As protein: CATSVTTGTRDTQYF.

This clonotype was observed many times. The chain links TRBV6-5 to TRBJ2-1, with 11 bases matching TRBD2. J gave up 0 bases and V 6 bases, and 10 bases lay outside the gene matches. The germline V gene has CDR1 MNHEY and CDR2 SVGAGI. The CDR3 consists of 18 residues. This chain's CDR3 is CASRPLAGGPSSYNEQFF. In DNA, the CDR3 is TGTGCCAGCAGGCCTCTAGCGGGAGGCCCGAGCTCCTACAATGAGCAGTTCTTC.

This clonotype was counted between two and nine times. The rearrangement links TRBV2 to TRBJ1-2; D call uncertain. The CDR3 runs to 13 residues. CDR1 and CDR2 (germline): SNHLY, FYNNEI. The V and J ends lost 3 bases and 0 bases respectively, with 5 bases between them. The CDR3 DNA sequence: TGTGCCAGCAGTGACGAAGCTAACTATGGCTACACCTTC. Translated: CASSDEANYGYTF.